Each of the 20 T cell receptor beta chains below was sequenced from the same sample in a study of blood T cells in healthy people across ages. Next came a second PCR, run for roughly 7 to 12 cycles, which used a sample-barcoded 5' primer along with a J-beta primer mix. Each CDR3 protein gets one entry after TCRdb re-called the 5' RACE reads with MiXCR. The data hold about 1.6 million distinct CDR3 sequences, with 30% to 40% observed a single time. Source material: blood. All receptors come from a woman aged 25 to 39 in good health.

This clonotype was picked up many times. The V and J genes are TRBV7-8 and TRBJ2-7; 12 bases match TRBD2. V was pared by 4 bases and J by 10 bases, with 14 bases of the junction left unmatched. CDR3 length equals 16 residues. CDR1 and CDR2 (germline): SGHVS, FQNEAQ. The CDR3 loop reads CASSSSSGRGGLKQYF. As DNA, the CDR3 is TGTGCCAGCAGCTCCTCTAGCGGGAGGGGTGGCTTAAAACAGTACTTC.

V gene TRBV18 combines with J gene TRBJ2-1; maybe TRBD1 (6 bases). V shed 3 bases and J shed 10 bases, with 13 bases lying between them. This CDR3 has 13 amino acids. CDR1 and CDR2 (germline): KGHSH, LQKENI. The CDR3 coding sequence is TGTGCCAGCTCACCTCGGGACACCGCGGAGCAGTTCTTC. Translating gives CASSPRDTAEQFF.

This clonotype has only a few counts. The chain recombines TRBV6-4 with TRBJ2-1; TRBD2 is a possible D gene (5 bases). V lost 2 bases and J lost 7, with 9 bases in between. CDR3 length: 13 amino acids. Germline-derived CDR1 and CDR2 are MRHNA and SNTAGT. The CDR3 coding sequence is TGTGCCAGCAGTGACAGTCCGGGAAATGAGCAGTTCTTC. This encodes CASSDSPGNEQFF.

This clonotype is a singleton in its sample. CDR3 bases: TGTGCCAGCCCTCCCGCAGGGGGGTACTCCTACGAGCAGTACTTC. Its protein product is CASPPAGGYSYEQYF. V and J are TRBV28 and TRBJ2-7, with D possibly being TRBD1 (7 bases). Germline V gene lookup returns CDR1 MDHEN and CDR2 SYDVKM. This CDR3 is built from 15 residues. V was shortened by 8 bases and J by 0 bases, with 17 bases between the two germline ends.

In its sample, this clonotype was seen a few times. The CDR3 region is CASSPWRGRSEQFF. CDR3 DNA: TGTGCCAGCAGTCCCTGGAGGGGGAGGTCTGAGCAGTTCTTC. The J gene is TRBJ2-1, the V gene TRBV7-9; either TRBD1 or TRBD2 may fit D (6 bases each). V dropped 6 bases and J dropped 9 bases, with 18 bases sitting between them. Germline lookup yields CDR1 SEHNR and CDR2 FQNEAQ (reference sequence). The CDR3 extends over 14 amino acids.

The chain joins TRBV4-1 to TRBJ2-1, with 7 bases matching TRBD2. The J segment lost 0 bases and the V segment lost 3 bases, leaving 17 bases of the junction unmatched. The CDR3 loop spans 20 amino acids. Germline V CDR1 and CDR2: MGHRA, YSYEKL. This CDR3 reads CASSQGVAGAGPNSYNEQFF. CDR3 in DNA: TGCGCCAGCAGCCAGGGAGTGGCGGGAGCGGGTCCCAACTCCTACAATGAGCAGTTCTTC.

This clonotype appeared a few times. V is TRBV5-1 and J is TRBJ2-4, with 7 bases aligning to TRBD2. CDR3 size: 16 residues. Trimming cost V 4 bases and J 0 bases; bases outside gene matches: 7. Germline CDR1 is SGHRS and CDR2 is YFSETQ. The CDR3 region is CASSAGLGLAKNIQYF. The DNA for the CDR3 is TGCGCCAGCAGCGCCGGACTAGGGCTAGCCAAAAACATTCAGTACTTC.

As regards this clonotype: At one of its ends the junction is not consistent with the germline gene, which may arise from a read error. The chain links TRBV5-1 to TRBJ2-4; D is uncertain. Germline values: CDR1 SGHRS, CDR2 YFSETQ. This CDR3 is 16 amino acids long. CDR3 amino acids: CTSSRDPDEAKNIQYF. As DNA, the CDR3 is TGCACCAGCAGCCGTGACCCGGATGAGGCCAAAAACATTCAGTACTTC.

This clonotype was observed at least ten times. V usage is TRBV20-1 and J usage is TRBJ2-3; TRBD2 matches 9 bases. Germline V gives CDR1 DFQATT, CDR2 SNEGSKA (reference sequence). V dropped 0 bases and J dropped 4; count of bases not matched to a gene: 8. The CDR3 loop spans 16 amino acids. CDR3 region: CSAREFPSGTPDTQYF. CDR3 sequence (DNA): TGCAGTGCTAGAGAATTCCCTAGCGGGACCCCAGATACGCAGTATTTT.

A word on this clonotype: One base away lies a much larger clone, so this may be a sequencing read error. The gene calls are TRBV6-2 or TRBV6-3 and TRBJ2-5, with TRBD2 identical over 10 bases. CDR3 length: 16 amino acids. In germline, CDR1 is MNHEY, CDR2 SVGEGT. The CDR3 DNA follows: TGTGCCAACAGTCTCCCCCCTAGCGGGGGACAAGAGACCCAGTACTTC. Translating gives CANSLPPSGGQETQYF.

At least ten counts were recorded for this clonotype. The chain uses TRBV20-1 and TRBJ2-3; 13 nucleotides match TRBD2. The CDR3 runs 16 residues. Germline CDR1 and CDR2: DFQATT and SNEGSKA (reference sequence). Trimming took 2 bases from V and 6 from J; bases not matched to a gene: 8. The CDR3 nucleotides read TGCAGTGCTAGACCTTTTACTAGCGGGGGGGCCGATACGCAGTATTTT. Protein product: CSARPFTSGGADTQYF.

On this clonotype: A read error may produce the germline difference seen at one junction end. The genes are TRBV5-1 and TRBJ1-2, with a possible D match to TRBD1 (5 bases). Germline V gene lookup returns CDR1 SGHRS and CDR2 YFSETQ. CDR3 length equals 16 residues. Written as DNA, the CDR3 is TGCGCCAGCGGCTTGGATACCGGGACGTTAAACTATGGCTACACCTTC. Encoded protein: CASGLDTGTLNYGYTF.

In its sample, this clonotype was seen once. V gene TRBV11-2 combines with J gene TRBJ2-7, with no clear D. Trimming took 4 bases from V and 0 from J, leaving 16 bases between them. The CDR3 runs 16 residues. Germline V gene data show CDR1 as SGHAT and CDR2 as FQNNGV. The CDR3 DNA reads TGTGCCAGCAGCTCTTTTGGGCACTTAAGCTCCTACGAGCAGTACTTC. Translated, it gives CASSSFGHLSSYEQYF.

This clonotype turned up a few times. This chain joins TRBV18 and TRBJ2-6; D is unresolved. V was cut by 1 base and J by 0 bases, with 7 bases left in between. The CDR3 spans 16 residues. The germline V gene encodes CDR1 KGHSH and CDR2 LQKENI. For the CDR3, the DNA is TGTGCCAGCTCACCACGGGTGAGCTCTGGGGCCAACGTCCTGACTTTC. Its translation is CASSPRVSSGANVLTF.

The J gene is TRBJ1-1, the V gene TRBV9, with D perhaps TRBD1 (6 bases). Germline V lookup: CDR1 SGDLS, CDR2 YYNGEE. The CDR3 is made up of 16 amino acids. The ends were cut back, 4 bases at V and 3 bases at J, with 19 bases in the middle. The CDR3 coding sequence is TGTGCCAGCAGCCCAGGGGCAACAGGAACCGACACTGAAGCTTTCTTT. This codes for CASSPGATGTDTEAFF.

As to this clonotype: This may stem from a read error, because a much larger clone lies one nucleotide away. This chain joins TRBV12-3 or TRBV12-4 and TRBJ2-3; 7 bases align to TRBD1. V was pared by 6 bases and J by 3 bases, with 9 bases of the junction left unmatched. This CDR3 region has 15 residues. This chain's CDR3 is CASRIGQVGTDTQYF. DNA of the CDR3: TGTGCCAGCAGAATTGGACAGGTGGGGACAGATACGCAGTATTTT.

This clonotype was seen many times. The CDR3 here is CASSLEAGGDSPLHF. The CDR3 DNA follows: TGTGCCAGCAGCTTAGAGGCAGGGGGGGATTCACCCCTCCACTTT. The V gene is TRBV11-2, the J gene TRBJ1-6, with 7 bases that match TRBD1. This CDR3 is built from 15 residues. The junction had 4 bases not matched to a gene; V was cut back by 0 bases and J by 8 bases. The V gene's germline CDR1 is SGHAT and CDR2 FQNNGV. The variable domain in full, completed from reference TRBV11-2 and TRBJ1-6, reads EAGVAQSPRYKIIEKRQSVAFWCNPISGHATLYWYQQILGQGPKLLIQFQNNGVVDDSQLPKDRFSAERLKGVDSTLKIQPAKLEDSAVYLCASSLEAGGDSPLHFGNGTRLTVT.

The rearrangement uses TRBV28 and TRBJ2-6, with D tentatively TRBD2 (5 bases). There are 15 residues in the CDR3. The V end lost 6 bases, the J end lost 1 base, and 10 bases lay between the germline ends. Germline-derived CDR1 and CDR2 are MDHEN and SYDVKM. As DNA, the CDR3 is TGTGCCAGCAGCCGGCCGGGGTCTGGGGCCAACGTCCTGACTTTC. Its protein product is CASSRPGSGANVLTF.

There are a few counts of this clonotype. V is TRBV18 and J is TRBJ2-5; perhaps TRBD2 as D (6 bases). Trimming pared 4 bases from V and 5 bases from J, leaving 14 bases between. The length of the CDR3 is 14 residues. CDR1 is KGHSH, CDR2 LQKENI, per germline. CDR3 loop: CASSLDYLVETQYF. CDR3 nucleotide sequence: TGTGCCAGCTCACTGGACTATTTGGTGGAGACCCAGTACTTC.

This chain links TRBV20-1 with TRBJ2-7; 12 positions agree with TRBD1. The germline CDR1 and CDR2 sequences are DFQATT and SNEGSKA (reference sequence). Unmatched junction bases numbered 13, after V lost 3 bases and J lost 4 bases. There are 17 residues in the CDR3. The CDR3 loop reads CSASRRSGTGGRYEQYF. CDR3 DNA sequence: TGCAGTGCTAGTAGAAGGTCCGGGACAGGGGGCAGGTACGAGCAGTACTTC.